This section outlines one TCR beta chain sequence together with its context. What it recognizes is unknown. This sample is part of a study of CD8 T cells in Susac syndrome. The germline V gene encodes CDR1 KGHSH and CDR2 LQKENI. The CDR3 consists of 15 residues. V shed 2 bases and J 5 bases; nucleotides not matched to a gene: 2. The authors carried out high-throughput sequencing of TCR beta. They applied it to CD8+ and CD4+ T cells obtained from blood. Negative magnetic isolation gave CD8+ and CD4+ cells; FACS enriched CD8+ TEMRA. Study results and caveats: The TCR sequencing and HLA analysis in the study involved a relatively small number of individuals, as the study acknowledged.

A quantity of about 0.45 to 1 ug RNA underwent reverse transcription using random hexamers. It was immunoSEQ multiplex PCR that amplified TCR beta CDR3 across 54 Vbeta and 13 Jbeta. TCRdb re-called the immunoSEQ multiplex PCR reads through MiXCR, storing one row per CDR3 protein. The top ten clones hold about 0.09% of a sample with some 100,000 distinct CDR3 sequences, 85% to 95% of them seen once. The V gene is TRBV18, the J gene TRBJ2-2, with 10 positions matching TRBD1. The TCR comes from a human donor with multiple sclerosis. Sequencing was performed on CD4+ T cells from PBMCs. The DNA of the CDR3 is TGTGCCAGCTCACCAGGACAGGGGGGAACCGGGGAGCTGTTTTTT. It encodes CASSPGQGGTGELFF. Variable domain in full (rest from reference TRBV18 and TRBJ2-2): NAGVMQNPRHLVRRRGQEARLRCSPMKGHSHVYWYRQLPEEGLKFMVYLQKENIIDESGMPKERFSAEFPKEGPSILRIQQVVRGDSAAYFCASSPGQGGTGELFFGEGSRLTVL.